The present TCR beta chain was sequenced within a study of graft-versus-host responses after intestinal transplantation. As for the study in general: Transplants were multivisceral, liver-intestinal, or isolated intestinal.

Remarks on this clone: The antigen remains undetermined.

The CDR3 extends over 14 amino acids. Germline lookup yields CDR1 SGHDT and CDR2 YYEEEE. Trimming removed 0 bases at V and 6 bases at J, with 10 bases between. Only in-frame clones appear in the TCRdb table, and some are missing; sequencing was by immunoSEQ multiplex PCR. The table shows around 100,000 clones, with roughly 87% occurring only once. The receptor comes from a human donor who was the organ donor for an intestinal transplant. V is TRBV5-6 and J is TRBJ1-5, with D uncertain. The specimen was unstimulated CD4+ T cells sorted from spleen or lymph node cells, collected before transplant. The CDR3 DNA is TGTGCCAGCAGCTTGGTAGGGTCAGTTCAGCCCCAGCATTTT. Translating it yields CASSLVGSVQPQHF.